A single sample is the source of the 23 T cell receptor beta chains below, sequenced in a study of blood T cell repertoires in COVID-19. Libraries were prepared by immunoSEQ multiplex PCR; TCRdb keeps only in-frame clonotypes and omits some of them. Here the sample spans about 91,000 clones, around 72% being singletons. The sample taken for sequencing was peripheral blood. These receptor sequences come from a man between 65 and 85 years old with acute or convalescent COVID-19.

The chain has TRBV27 and TRBJ2-3, with 11 nucleotides matching TRBD2. This CDR3 is built from 14 residues. The germline V gene has CDR1 MNHEY and CDR2 SMNVEV (reference sequence). Trimming at V came to 7 bases and at J to 3 bases, leaving 3 bases not matched to a gene. CDR3 in amino acids: CASTGLAATDTQYF. CDR3 coding DNA: TGTGCCAGCACGGGACTAGCGGCTACAGATACGCAGTATTTT.

The rearrangement uses TRBV12-3 or TRBV12-4 and TRBJ2-5, with 7 bases aligning to TRBD1. This CDR3 spans 13 amino acids. V gave up 7 bases and J gave up 4 bases; unmatched junction bases: 6. The CDR3 loop reads CASIRQGVETQYF. CDR3 sequence (DNA): TGTGCCAGCATCAGACAGGGTGTAGAGACCCAGTACTTC.

This clone has a single count. J is TRBJ2-3 and V is TRBV24-1, with a possible D match to TRBD1 (6 bases). The germline V gene has CDR1 KGHDR and CDR2 SFDVKD. Trimming pared 9 bases from V and 2 bases from J, leaving 23 bases between. The CDR3 runs 17 residues. CDR3 loop: CATGSYSGDTHTDTQYF. CDR3 DNA sequence: TGTGCCACCGGATCCTACTCTGGGGACACACACACAGATACGCAGTATTTT.

This chain joins TRBV15 and TRBJ1-4, with a possible D match to TRBD1 (5 bases). The length of the CDR3 is 13 residues. V lost 0 bases, J lost 11 bases, and 10 bases lay in between. Germline V gene lookup returns CDR1 LNHNV and CDR2 YYDKDF (reference sequence). CDR3 amino acids: CATSRDRQGKLFF. The CDR3 bases are TGTGCCACCAGCAGAGATAGGCAGGGCAAACTGTTTTTT.

The chain couples TRBV10-3 to TRBJ2-1; 11 bases map to TRBD2. J was trimmed by 12 bases and V by 3 bases; bases with no gene match: 16. The CDR3 runs 17 residues. Germline V gene data show CDR1 as ENHRY and CDR2 as SYGVKD. CDR3 amino acids: CAISDLNTSGRMRGQFF. The DNA of the CDR3 is TGTGCCATCAGTGACCTAAATACTAGCGGGAGAATGCGGGGGCAGTTCTTC.

The chain couples TRBV28 to TRBJ1-1; TRBD1 might be the D (5 bases). There are 13 residues in the CDR3. V was cut by 10 bases and J by 1 base, with 13 bases left in between. Germline loops: CDR1 MDHEN, CDR2 SYDVKM. For the CDR3, the DNA is TGTGCCATCCAGGGTTTTCAGAACACTGAAGCTTTCTTT. The encoded protein is CAIQGFQNTEAFF.

This clone was found a few times. CDR3 sequence reads: CASSQDVQGAGGEKLFF. The CDR3 DNA reads TGCGCCAGCAGCCAAGACGTACAGGGGGCCGGCGGTGAAAAACTGTTTTTT. This rearrangement joins TRBV4-3 to TRBJ1-4; 9 bases are a match to TRBD1. CDR1 and CDR2 (germline): LGHNA, YSLEER. J was trimmed by 7 bases and V by 0 bases; bases with no gene match: 9. This CDR3 has 17 amino acids.

The rearrangement uses TRBV5-1 and TRBJ2-7; TRBD2 matches at 8 bases. This CDR3 contains 14 residues. V was clipped by 4 bases and J by 3 bases; unmatched bases: 6. Germline values: CDR1 SGHRS, CDR2 YFSETQ. DNA for the CDR3: TGCGCCAGCAGCCCGGCGGGGGGTCACTACGAGCAGTACTTC. This encodes CASSPAGGHYEQYF. The complete variable domain, with remaining parts taken from reference TRBV5-1 and TRBJ2-7, reads KAGVTQTPRYLIKTRGQQVTLSCSPISGHRSVSWYQQTPGQGLQFLFEYFSETQRNKGNFPGRFSGRQFSNSRSEMNVSTLELGDSALYLCASSPAGGHYEQYFGPGTRLTVT.

This clone has more than one count but fewer than ten. The V gene is TRBV5-1, the J gene TRBJ2-7, with TRBD2 identical over 11 bases. The CDR3 is 17 residues long. Germline loops: CDR1 SGHRS, CDR2 YFSETQ. J was trimmed by 3 bases and V by 0 bases; bases with no gene match: 8. CDR3 sequence (DNA): TGCGCCAGCAGCTTGGCAGGTAGCGGGAGGGGAAGCTACGAGCAGTACTTC. It encodes CASSLAGSGRGSYEQYF.

The rearrangement joins TRBV5-4 to TRBJ1-5; 7 nucleotides line up with TRBD1. Germline assignment: CDR1 SGHNT and CDR2 YYREEE (reference sequence). The CDR3 sequence is 15 residues long. Trimming took 2 bases from V and 9 from J; bases not matched to a gene: 11. CDR3 amino acids: CASSLTGAGSGPQHF. The CDR3 DNA reads TGTGCCAGCAGCTTAACAGGGGCCGGATCGGGGCCCCAGCATTTT.

The V gene is TRBV19, the J gene TRBJ1-5; D is undetermined. The CDR3 covers 14 residues. Trimming left V 3 bases short and J 7 bases short, with 13 bases between. Germline CDR1 is LNHDA and CDR2 is SQIVND (reference sequence). This chain's CDR3 is CASSMEGPRQPQHF. The DNA of the CDR3 is TGTGCCAGTAGTATGGAGGGTCCCCGGCAGCCCCAGCATTTT.

The rearrangement joins TRBV27 to TRBJ2-5, with a weak D call TRBD1 (5 bases). V was cut by 8 bases and J by 5 bases, with 27 bases left in between. The CDR3 is 17 residues long. The germline gives CDR1 MNHEY, CDR2 SMNVEV (reference sequence). The CDR3 reads CASAKGRLRGFQETQYF. CDR3 coding DNA: TGTGCCAGCGCTAAAGGGCGGTTAAGGGGATTTCAGGAGACCCAGTACTTC.

The chain uses TRBV29-1 and TRBJ2-3, with D perhaps matching TRBD1 (6 bases). The ends were cut back, 8 bases at V and 4 bases at J, with 16 bases in the middle. Germline V gives CDR1 SQVTM, CDR2 ANQGSEA. This CDR3 comprises 13 residues. This CDR3 reads CSSRQDGADTQYF. DNA of the CDR3: TGCAGCTCCAGACAGGACGGAGCAGATACGCAGTATTTT.

The CDR3, as DNA: TGTGCCAGCAGCTCTAGACAGAGAACAAACACTGAAGCTTTCTTT. Residues: CASSSRQRTNTEAFF. This sequence joins TRBV11-2 and TRBJ1-1; tentative D call: TRBD1 (5 bases). Germline-derived CDR1 and CDR2 are SGHAT and FQNNGV. The V end was cut by 4 bases, the J end by 2 bases, with 14 bases between. The CDR3 is 15 amino acids.

V and J are TRBV10-1 and TRBJ2-5; a weak D match, TRBD2 (6 bases). Germline lookup yields CDR1 WNHNN and CDR2 SYGVQD (reference sequence). V dropped 8 bases and J dropped 4 bases, with 11 bases sitting between them. The CDR3 length is 12 residues. Here the CDR3 reads CASLARGETQYF. In DNA form, the CDR3 reads TGCGCCAGCCTAGCGCGGGGAGAGACCCAGTACTTC.

The genes are TRBV7-9 and TRBJ1-6; 11 nucleotides match TRBD1. Trimming removed 5 bases from V and 9 bases from J; junction bases left unmatched: 3. The CDR3 spans 14 residues. Germline loops: CDR1 SEHNR, CDR2 FQNEAQ (reference sequence). CDR3 amino acids: CASSNGTGGSPLHF. Here the CDR3 DNA reads TGTGCCAGCAGCAACGGGACAGGGGGTTCACCCCTCCACTTT.

V usage is TRBV27 and J usage is TRBJ1-1, with TRBD1 matching 8 bases. Germline loops: CDR1 MNHEY, CDR2 SMNVEV (reference sequence). The CDR3 length is 15 residues. The junction had 10 bases not matched to a gene; V was cut back by 2 bases and J by 8 bases. The CDR3 reads CASSLEVAGGAEAFF. As DNA, the CDR3 is TGTGCCAGCAGTTTAGAAGTCGCAGGGGGCGCAGAAGCTTTCTTT.

The chain uses TRBV5-4 and TRBJ1-1, with D possibly being TRBD1 (5 bases). The length of the CDR3 is 12 residues. The V and J ends lost 4 bases and 6 bases respectively, with 10 bases between them. The germline V gene has CDR1 SGHNT and CDR2 YYREEE (reference sequence). In DNA form, the CDR3 reads TGTGCCAGCAGCCAAGACAGTGCTGAAGCTTTCTTT. The encoded protein is CASSQDSAEAFF.

This chain links TRBV6-2 or TRBV6-3 with TRBJ2-6; 8 bases are a match to TRBD2. J gave up 4 bases and V 5 bases, and 7 bases lay outside the gene matches. Germline V gene data show CDR1 as MNHEY and CDR2 as SVGEGT. This CDR3 spans 16 amino acids. The CDR3 sequence: CASSRSGSPGANVLTF. Written as DNA, the CDR3 is TGTGCCAGCAGTAGGAGCGGGAGTCCCGGGGCCAACGTCCTGACTTTC.

This clone was recorded a few times. The V call is TRBV18, the J call TRBJ1-5; 7 bases are a match to TRBD1. This CDR3 region has 14 residues. J was trimmed by 2 bases and V by 6 bases; bases with no gene match: 4. Germline V CDR1 and CDR2: KGHSH, LQKENI. The CDR3 DNA follows: TGTGCCAGCTCTAAGCAGGGGGGCAATCAGCCCCAGCATTTT. Residues: CASSKQGGNQPQHF.

This clone turned up a few times. This chain joins TRBV29-1 and TRBJ2-6, with D possibly being TRBD2 (5 bases). In germline, CDR1 is SQVTM, CDR2 ANQGSEA. The CDR3 has 14 residues. Trimming pared 7 bases from V and 1 base from J, leaving 11 bases between. In DNA form, the CDR3 reads TGCAGCGCCCGACCGGGGTCTGGGGCCAACGTCCTGACTTTC. This codes for CSARPGSGANVLTF.

The genes are TRBV4-2 and TRBJ2-1; perhaps TRBD2 as D (6 bases). CDR1 and CDR2 (germline): LGHNA, YNFKEQ. The CDR3 runs 15 residues. Between the trimmed V and J ends, which lost 0 bases and 7 bases, there was a span of 13 bases. The CDR3: CASSQESGAGNEQFF. The CDR3 DNA is TGTGCCAGCAGCCAAGAGTCCGGTGCGGGGAATGAGCAGTTCTTC.

The gene calls are TRBV10-3 and TRBJ1-1; D is unclear. V lost 0 bases and J lost 10, with 12 bases in between. The CDR3 has 13 amino acids. Germline lookup yields CDR1 ENHRY and CDR2 SYGVKD. CDR3 nucleotides: TGTGCCATCAGTGAGTCCTCAGAGTCGGGAGCTTTCTTT. This sequence encodes CAISESSESGAFF.